The sequence of this TCR beta chain was determined in a study of immune heterogeneity within non-small cell lung tumors. For this clonotype: Its antigen is unknown.

CDR1 is SGHAT, CDR2 FQDESV, per germline (reference sequence). V lost 3 bases to trimming and J lost 3 bases, with 9 bases between them. The CDR3 contains 14 residues. With 32 V and 13 J primers, multiplex PCR amplified the TCR beta CDR3. TCRdb recomputed calls from the multiplex PCR reads with MiXCR, one row per CDR3 protein. The sample carries over 30,000 distinct CDR3 sequences, under 35% recorded once. Study-wide results and caveats: The repertoire of each individual patient held high-frequency T-cell receptor beta clonotypes that were largely distinct from those of other patients. Multiple tumor sites within a patient showed recurrence of identical dominant CDR3 beta clonotypes; site-unique high-frequency clones were present as well. Local T-cell repertoire clonality was correlated with local tumor mutational burden, and the correlation was positive. It was moderate in strength but statistically significant (R approximately 0.3).

Template input was genomic DNA from bulk tumor (around 630 ng per sample). Every primary tumor yielded several biopsies, spaced far apart, that were taken during surgery. Curative operations were performed on patients who had untreated, newly diagnosed non-small cell lung cancer. Donors were newly diagnosed non-small cell lung cancer patients having surgery with curative intent. This chain links TRBV11-1 with TRBJ1-3; D remains ambiguous. Material: lung tumor tissue. The TCR comes from a middle-aged man with non-small cell lung cancer. The CDR3 nucleotides read TGTGCCAGCAGCTTCGGATACGGTGGAAACACCATATATTTT. It translates to CASSFGYGGNTIYF.